This TCR beta chain was recorded in a study of identical twins. TCRdb ran MiXCR on the 5' RACE reads and lists one entry per CDR3 protein. The profile shows 350,000 to 450,000 distinct CDR3 sequences, roughly 20% of them singletons. A few counts support this clonotype. The junction had 2 bases not matched to a gene; V was cut back by 2 bases and J by 2 bases. The length of the CDR3 is 14 residues. CDR1 and CDR2 from the germline V gene are SNHLY and FYNNEI. The TCR comes from a man in his forties or fifties in good health. V usage is TRBV2 and J usage is TRBJ2-7, with 8 bases aligning to TRBD1. Sequences were obtained from naive T cells sorted from blood. In DNA form, the CDR3 reads TGTGCCAGCAGTGAATCAGGGGGCCCCTACGAGCAGTACTTC. Encoded protein: CASSESGGPYEQYF.